The rows below give T cell receptor beta chains drawn from one sample of a study of T-cell reconstitution after alpha-beta-depleted transplantation in children. MiXCR, applied by TCRdb to the PCR reads, yields one record per CDR3 protein. This table has approximately 1,000,000 distinct CDR3 sequences, 25% to 30% appearing once. The sequencing here drew on PBMCs, mostly from graft donor cells, taken 360 days after TCRalphabeta/CD19-depleted stem cell transplant. The receptors stem from a boy less than two years old who had a stem cell transplant for SCID, so the T cells may come from the graft donor. The CDR3 runs from the conserved cysteine through the conserved F or W. Only part of the rows carry a size: once, few, many, or a class if the clone is expanded.

v_call	clone_size	j_call	cdr3_aa
TRBV13	-	TRBJ2-3	CASSLEPGQGFGASQYF
TRBV6-5	few	TRBJ2-3	CASNAGTDTQYF
TRBV6-1	few	TRBJ1-3	CASSRTGTTGNTIYF
TRBV7-6	few	TRBJ2-1	CASSLAARSLYNEQFF
TRBV20-1	few	TRBJ2-5	CSASDPGTSGGETQYF
TRBV28	few	TRBJ2-1	CASSFPSSGGSIDNEQFF
TRBV12-3/TRBV12-4	few	TRBJ2-5	CASQEGPYVIETQYF
TRBV12-3/TRBV12-4	many	TRBJ2-3	CASRVKGLARSDTQYF
TRBV20-1	once	TRBJ2-3	CSADQLAGGTDTQYF
TRBV5-1	few	TRBJ2-2	CASSLVGQGGTTGELFF
TRBV5-1	-	TRBJ2-7	CASSFSPKIRFQGGSYEQYF
TRBV5-5	few	TRBJ1-1	CASSFLRTLTSMNTEAFF
TRBV28	-	TRBJ1-1	CASSLMGQSNTEAFF
TRBV13	-	TRBJ1-4	CASSSRGILPNEKLFF
TRBV6-1	-	TRBJ2-1	CASTPTGDLYNEQFF
TRBV12-3/TRBV12-4	few	TRBJ2-1	CASRILAGGHNEQFF
TRBV28	few	TRBJ1-1	CASSLGRGIEAFF
TRBV18	many	TRBJ2-5	CASSPLTGIQETQYF
TRBV25-1	once	TRBJ2-3	CASGGLTADTQYF
TRBV12-3/TRBV12-4	few	TRBJ2-7	CASSFGQGSDYEQYF
TRBV12-3/TRBV12-4	-	TRBJ2-3	CASSTRQTTDTQYF
TRBV12-3/TRBV12-4	few	TRBJ1-5	CASSLLGSLGNQPQHF
TRBV18	-	TRBJ2-1	CASSPGGVPLYNEQFF
TRBV12-3/TRBV12-4	few	TRBJ1-2	CASSFETGAPYGYTF
TRBV15	once	TRBJ2-1	CATSRLAGRYNEQFF
TRBV6-5	-	TRBJ1-2	CASSYEQGARGYTF
TRBV4-1	few	TRBJ2-1	CASSQGRDRVGNEQFF
TRBV20-1	few	TRBJ2-2	CSARVAGAGTGELFF
TRBV5-1	-	TRBJ2-7	CASSRDRISYEQYF
TRBV12-3/TRBV12-4	-	TRBJ2-3	CASSHGTRGGGQYF
TRBV28	few	TRBJ2-3	CAGGGAADTQYF
TRBV10-3	many	TRBJ1-2	CAITGQGGGYGYTF
TRBV27	few	TRBJ2-3	CASSPIWEGADTQYF
TRBV28	-	TRBJ2-3	CASSFFGTGTDTQYF
TRBV11-2	-	TRBJ2-1	CASSSTWTSGGFGNEQFF
TRBV2	few	TRBJ2-1	CASLNYRGWEQFF
TRBV5-1	-	TRBJ1-1	CASSLDREGDTEAFF
TRBV5-5	once	TRBJ2-3	CASSVPQVLSTDTQYF
TRBV4-1	few	TRBJ2-1	CASAPSRGGWNEQFF
TRBV28	-	TRBJ1-3	CASSLPNGGSGNTIYF
TRBV20-1	few	TRBJ1-1	CSAPTDLNTEAFF
TRBV7-3	few	TRBJ1-6	CASSLGGVDSPLHF
TRBV2	-	TRBJ2-7	CASSVGTGSHEQYF
TRBV6-1	few	TRBJ2-7	CASHSGQGAVGEQYF
TRBV5-1	-	TRBJ1-2	CASSLRDTTYGYTF
TRBV20-1	few	TRBJ2-3	CSANRGGADTQYF
TRBV3-1	-	TRBJ1-1	CASSQEFVNSEAFF
TRBV10-3	few	TRBJ1-1	CAISDKRDMNTEAFF
TRBV4-3	few	TRBJ2-1	CASSQDLAPPYNEQFF
TRBV5-1	few	TRBJ2-2	CASSIDGTGELFF
TRBV5-1	-	TRBJ2-7	CASSTRTGPQTNEQYF
TRBV5-6	-	TRBJ2-1	CASTPTSGHNEQFF
TRBV6-5	-	TRBJ2-2	CASSSQAMNTGELFF